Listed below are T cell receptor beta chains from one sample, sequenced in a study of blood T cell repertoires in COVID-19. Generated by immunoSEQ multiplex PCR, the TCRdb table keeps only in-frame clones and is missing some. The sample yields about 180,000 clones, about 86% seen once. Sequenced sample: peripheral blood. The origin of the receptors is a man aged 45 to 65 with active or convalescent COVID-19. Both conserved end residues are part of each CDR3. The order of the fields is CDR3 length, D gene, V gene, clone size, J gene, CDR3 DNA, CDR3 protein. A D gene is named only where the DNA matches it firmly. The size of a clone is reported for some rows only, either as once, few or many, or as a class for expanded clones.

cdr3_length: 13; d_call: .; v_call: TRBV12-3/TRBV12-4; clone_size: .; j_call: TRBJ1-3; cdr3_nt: TGTGCCAGCAGCCTAAGCTCTGGAAACACCATATATTTT; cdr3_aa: CASSLSSGNTIYF
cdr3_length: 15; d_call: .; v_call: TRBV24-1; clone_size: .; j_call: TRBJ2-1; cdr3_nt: TGTGCCACCGGCTCGGTTAGAGGTTCCTACAATGAGCAGTTCTTC; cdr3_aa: CATGSVRGSYNEQFF
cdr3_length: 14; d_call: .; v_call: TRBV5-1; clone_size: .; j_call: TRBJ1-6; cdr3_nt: TGCGCCAGCAGCTCAGACAGACTGGATTCACCCCTCCACTTT; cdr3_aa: CASSSDRLDSPLHF
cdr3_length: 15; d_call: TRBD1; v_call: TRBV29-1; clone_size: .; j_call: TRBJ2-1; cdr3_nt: TGCAGCGGTGGACTGGGACAGGTTATCACTGGGGAGCAGTTCTTC; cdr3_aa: CSGGLGQVITGEQFF
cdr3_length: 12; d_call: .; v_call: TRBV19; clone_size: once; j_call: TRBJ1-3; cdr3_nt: TGTGCCACTACAGCAGGATCAAACACCATATATTTT; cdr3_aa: CATTAGSNTIYF
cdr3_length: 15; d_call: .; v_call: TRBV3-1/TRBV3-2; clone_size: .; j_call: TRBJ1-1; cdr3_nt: TGTGCCAGCAGCCCGGAACGGGGGGGCCAAACTGAAGCTTTCTTT; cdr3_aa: CASSPERGGQTEAFF
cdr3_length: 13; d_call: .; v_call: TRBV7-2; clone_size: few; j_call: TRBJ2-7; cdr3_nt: TGTGCCAGCAGCTCCCAAAGAGGGTACGAGCAGTACTTC; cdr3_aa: CASSSQRGYEQYF
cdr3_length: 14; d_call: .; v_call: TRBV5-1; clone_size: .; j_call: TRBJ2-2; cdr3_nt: TGCGCCAGCAGCTTGAGCCCCCACACCGGGGAGCTGTTTTTT; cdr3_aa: CASSLSPHTGELFF
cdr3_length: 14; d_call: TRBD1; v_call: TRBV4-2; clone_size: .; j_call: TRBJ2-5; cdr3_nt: TGTGCCAGCAGCCCCCAGGGGGAAGGGGTGGCCCAGTACTTC; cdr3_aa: CASSPQGEGVAQYF
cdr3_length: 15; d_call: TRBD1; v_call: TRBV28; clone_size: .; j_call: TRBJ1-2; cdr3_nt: TGTGCCAGCACCCCCAACAGGGGGCGAAACTATGGCTACACCTTC; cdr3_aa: CASTPNRGRNYGYTF
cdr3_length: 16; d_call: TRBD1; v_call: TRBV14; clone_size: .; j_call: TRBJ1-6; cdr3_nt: TGTGCCAGCAGCCAATACACCGGGACAGAAAATTCACCCCTCCACTTT; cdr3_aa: CASSQYTGTENSPLHF
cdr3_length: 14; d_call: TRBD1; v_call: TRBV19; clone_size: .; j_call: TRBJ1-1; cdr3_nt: TGTGCCAGTAGTTCGACAGGGTCCAGCACTGAAGCTTTCTTT; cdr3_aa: CASSSTGSSTEAFF
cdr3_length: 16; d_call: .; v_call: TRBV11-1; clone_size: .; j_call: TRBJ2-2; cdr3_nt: TGTGCCAGCACCCCGGACGGGGGAAGAGGCACCGGGGAGCTGTTTTTT; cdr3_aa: CASTPDGGRGTGELFF
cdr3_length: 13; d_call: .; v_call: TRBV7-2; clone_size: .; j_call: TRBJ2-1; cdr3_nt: TGTGCCAGCAGCTTCGCGGGGAAGAGTGAGCAGTTCTTC; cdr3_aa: CASSFAGKSEQFF
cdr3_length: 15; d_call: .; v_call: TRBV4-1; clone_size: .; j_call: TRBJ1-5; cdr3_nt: TGCGCCAGCAGCCAGTACTACAGGGAACTTCAGCCCCAGCATTTT; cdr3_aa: CASSQYYRELQPQHF
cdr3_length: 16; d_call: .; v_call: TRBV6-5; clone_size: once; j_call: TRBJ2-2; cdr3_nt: TGTGCCAGCAGTTACTCGGGGGGAGTTAGCACCGGGGAGCTGTTTTTT; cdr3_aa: CASSYSGGVSTGELFF
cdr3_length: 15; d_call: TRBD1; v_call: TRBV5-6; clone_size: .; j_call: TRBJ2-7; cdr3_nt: TGTGCCAGCAGCTGGAAACCGGGACAGGCCTACGAGCAGTACTTC; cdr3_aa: CASSWKPGQAYEQYF
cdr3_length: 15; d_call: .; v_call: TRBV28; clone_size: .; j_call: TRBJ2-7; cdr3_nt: TGTGCCAGCAGTTTGGAGGGGGCGCGTAACTACGAGCAGTACTTC; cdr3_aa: CASSLEGARNYEQYF
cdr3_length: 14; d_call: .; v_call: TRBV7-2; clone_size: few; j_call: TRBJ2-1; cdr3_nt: TGTGCCAGCAGCACCTATGACTCCTACAATGAGCAGTTCTTC; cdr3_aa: CASSTYDSYNEQFF
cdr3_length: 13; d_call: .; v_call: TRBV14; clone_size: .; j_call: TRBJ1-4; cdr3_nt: TGTGCCAGCAGCCAAGGGAATAGCGGAAAACTGTTTTTT; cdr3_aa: CASSQGNSGKLFF
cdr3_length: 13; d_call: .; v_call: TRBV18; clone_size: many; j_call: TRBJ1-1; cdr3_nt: TGTGCCAGCTCACCACCGCTCAGGGGTGAAGCTTTCTTT; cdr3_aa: CASSPPLRGEAFF
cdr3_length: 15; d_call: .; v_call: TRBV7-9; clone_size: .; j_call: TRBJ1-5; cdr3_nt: TGTGCCAGCAGCTTAAGCGGAATGGGCAATCAGCCCCAGCATTTT; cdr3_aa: CASSLSGMGNQPQHF
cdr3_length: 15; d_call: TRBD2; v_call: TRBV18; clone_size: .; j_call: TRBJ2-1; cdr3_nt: TGTGCCAGCTCACCACTAGCGGGACTCTACAATGAGCAGTTCTTC; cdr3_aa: CASSPLAGLYNEQFF
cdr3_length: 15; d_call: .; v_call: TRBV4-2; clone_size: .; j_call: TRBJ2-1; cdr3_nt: TGTGCCAGCAGCCAAGATGCGGGGGCTAGGGATGAGCAGTTCTTC; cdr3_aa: CASSQDAGARDEQFF
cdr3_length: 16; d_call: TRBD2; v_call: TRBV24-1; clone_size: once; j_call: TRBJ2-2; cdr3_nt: TGTGCCACCAGTGATTCCCGACTAGCTTTTTCCGGGGAGCTGTTTTTT; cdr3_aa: CATSDSRLAFSGELFF
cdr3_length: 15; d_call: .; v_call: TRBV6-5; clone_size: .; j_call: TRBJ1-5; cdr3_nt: TGTGCCAGCAGTTACTCGAAGTGGGGCGATCAGCCCCAGCATTTT; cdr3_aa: CASSYSKWGDQPQHF
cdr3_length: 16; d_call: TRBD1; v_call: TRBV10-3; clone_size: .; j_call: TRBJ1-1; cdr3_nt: TGTGCCATCAGTGAAGGGCAGGGGGGTATGAACACTGAAGCTTTCTTT; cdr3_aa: CAISEGQGGMNTEAFF
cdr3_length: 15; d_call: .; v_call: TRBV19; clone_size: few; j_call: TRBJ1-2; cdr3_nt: TGTGCCAGTAGTATAGCGGTCAGGTCTAACTATGGCTACACCTTC; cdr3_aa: CASSIAVRSNYGYTF
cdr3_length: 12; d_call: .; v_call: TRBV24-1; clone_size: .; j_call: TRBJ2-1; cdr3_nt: TGTGCCACCAGTGATTCAGGGCTAGGGCAGTTCTTC; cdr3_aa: CATSDSGLGQFF
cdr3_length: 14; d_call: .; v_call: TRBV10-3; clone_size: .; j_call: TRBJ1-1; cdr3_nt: TGTGCCATCAGTGATCTGGGCATGAACACTGAAGCTTTCTTT; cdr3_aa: CAISDLGMNTEAFF
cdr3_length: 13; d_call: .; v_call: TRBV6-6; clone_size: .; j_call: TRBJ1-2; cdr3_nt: TGTGCCAGCAGTTACCCGAGTTCCTATGGCTACACCTTC; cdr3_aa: CASSYPSSYGYTF
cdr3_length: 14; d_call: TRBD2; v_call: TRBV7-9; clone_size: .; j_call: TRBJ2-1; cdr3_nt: TGTGCCAGTTCACTAGCGATTCAATACAATGAGCAGTTCTTC; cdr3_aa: CASSLAIQYNEQFF
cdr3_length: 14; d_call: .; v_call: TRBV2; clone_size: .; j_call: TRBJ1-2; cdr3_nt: TGTGCCAGCAGCCCTGCGGATACAGGGATTGGCTACACCTTC; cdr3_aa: CASSPADTGIGYTF
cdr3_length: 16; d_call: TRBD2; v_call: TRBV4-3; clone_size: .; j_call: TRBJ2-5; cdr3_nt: TGCGCCAGCAGCCAAGATCTTTCTAGCGGGGGTGAGACCCAGTACTTC; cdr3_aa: CASSQDLSSGGETQYF
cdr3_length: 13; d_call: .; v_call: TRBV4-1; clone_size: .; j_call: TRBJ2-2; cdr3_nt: TGCGCCAGCCGGGTCCACGCAACCGGGGAGCTGTTTTTT; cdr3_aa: CASRVHATGELFF
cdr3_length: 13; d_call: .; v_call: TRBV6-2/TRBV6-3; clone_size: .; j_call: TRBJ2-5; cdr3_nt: TGTGCCAGCAGTTACTTAGTGAAAGAGACCCAGTACTTC; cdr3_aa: CASSYLVKETQYF
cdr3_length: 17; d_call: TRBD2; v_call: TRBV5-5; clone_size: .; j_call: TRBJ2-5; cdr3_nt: TGTGCCAGCAGCTTGGCCCCGCTAGCGGGGGGGCAGGAGACCCAGTACTTC; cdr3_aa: CASSLAPLAGGQETQYF
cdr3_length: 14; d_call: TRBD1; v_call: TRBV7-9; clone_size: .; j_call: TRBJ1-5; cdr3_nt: TGTGCCAGCAGCCCCGACAGGGGGGATCAGCCCCAGCATTTT; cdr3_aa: CASSPDRGDQPQHF
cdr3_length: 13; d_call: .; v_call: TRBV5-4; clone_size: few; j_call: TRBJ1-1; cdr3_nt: TGTGCCAGCAGCTTTTCGTCGAACACTGAAGCTTTCTTT; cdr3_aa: CASSFSSNTEAFF
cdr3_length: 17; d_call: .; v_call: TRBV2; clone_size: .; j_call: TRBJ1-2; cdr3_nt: TGTGCCAGCAGTGATTTCCTGGGGGCCAGCCCTGCTTATATGTACACCTTC; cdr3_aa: CASSDFLGASPAYMYTF
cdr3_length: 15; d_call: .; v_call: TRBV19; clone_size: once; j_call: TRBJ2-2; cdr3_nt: TGTGCCAGTAGTGCCAGGGGCCCCTCCGCCGGGGAGCTGTTTTTT; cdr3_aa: CASSARGPSAGELFF
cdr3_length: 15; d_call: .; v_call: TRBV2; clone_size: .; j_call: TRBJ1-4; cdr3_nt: TGTGCCAGCAGTGAAAGAAAGGGGGGGAGTGAAAAACTGTTTTTT; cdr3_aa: CASSERKGGSEKLFF
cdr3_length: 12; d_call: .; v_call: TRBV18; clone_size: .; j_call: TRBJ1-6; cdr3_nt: TGTGCCAGCTCGGAGGAAAATTCACCCCTCCACTTT; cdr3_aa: CASSEENSPLHF
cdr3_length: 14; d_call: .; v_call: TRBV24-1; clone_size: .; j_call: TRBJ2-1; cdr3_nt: TGTGCCACGGGGGGGGGACAGGAGTACAATGAGCAGTTCTTC; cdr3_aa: CATGGGQEYNEQFF
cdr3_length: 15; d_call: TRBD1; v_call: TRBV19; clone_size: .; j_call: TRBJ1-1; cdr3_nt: TGTGCCAGTAGCGTTCAGGGGGCTGGGAACACTGAAGCTTTCTTT; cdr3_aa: CASSVQGAGNTEAFF
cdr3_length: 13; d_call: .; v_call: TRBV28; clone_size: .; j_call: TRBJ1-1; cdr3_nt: TGTGCCAGCAGTAGGGGCCCGAACACTGAAGCTTTCTTT; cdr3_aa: CASSRGPNTEAFF
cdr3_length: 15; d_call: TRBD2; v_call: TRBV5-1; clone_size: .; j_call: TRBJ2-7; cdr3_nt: TGCGCCAGCAGCTTGCAAGCGGGAGGGCCTTACGAGCAGTACTTC; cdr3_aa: CASSLQAGGPYEQYF
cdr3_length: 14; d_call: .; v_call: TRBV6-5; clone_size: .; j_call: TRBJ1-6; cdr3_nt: TGTGCCAGCCGTTACTCCAGCGATAATTCACCCCTCCACTTT; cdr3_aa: CASRYSSDNSPLHF
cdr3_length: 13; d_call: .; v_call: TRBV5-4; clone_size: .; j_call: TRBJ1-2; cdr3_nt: TGTGCCAGCAGCACGGAGCTTAACTATGGCTACACCTTC; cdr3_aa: CASSTELNYGYTF
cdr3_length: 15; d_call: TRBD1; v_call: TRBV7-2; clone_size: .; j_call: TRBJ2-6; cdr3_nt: TGTGCCAGCAGCCACAGGGGGCCCGGGGCCAACGTCCTGACTTTC; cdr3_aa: CASSHRGPGANVLTF
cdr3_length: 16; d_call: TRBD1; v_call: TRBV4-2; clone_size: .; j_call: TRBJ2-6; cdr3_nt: TGTGCCAGCGGGGGACAGGGGGCTTCTGGGGCCAACGTCCTGACTTTC; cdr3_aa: CASGGQGASGANVLTF
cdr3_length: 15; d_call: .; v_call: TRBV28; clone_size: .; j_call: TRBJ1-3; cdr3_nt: TGTGCCAGCAGTCGACAGGACCTCTCTGGAAACACCATATATTTT; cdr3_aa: CASSRQDLSGNTIYF
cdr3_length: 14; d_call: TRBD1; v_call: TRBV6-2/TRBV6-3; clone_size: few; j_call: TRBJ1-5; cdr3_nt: TGTGCCAGCAGTACGCAGGGACAGGGAAAGCCCCAGCATTTT; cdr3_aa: CASSTQGQGKPQHF